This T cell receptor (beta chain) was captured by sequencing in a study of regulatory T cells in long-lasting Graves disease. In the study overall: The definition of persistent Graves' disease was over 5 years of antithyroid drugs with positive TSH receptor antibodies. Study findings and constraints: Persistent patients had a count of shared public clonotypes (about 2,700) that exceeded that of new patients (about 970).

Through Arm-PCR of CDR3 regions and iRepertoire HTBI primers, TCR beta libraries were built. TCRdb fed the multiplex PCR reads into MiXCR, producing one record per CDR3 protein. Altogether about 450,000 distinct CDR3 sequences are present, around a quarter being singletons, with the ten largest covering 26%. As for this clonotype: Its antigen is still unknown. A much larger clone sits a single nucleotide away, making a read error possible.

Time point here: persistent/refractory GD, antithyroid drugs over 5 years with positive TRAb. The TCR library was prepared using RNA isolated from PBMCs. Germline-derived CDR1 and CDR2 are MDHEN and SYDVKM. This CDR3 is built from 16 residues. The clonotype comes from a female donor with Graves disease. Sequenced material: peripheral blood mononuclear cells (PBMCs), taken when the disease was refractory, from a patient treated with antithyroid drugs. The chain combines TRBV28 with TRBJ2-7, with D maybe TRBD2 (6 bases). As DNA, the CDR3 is TGTGCCTGCAGTTTATCCTCGGAGGGCCCCACCTACGAGCAGTACTTC. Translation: CACSLSSEGPTYEQYF.